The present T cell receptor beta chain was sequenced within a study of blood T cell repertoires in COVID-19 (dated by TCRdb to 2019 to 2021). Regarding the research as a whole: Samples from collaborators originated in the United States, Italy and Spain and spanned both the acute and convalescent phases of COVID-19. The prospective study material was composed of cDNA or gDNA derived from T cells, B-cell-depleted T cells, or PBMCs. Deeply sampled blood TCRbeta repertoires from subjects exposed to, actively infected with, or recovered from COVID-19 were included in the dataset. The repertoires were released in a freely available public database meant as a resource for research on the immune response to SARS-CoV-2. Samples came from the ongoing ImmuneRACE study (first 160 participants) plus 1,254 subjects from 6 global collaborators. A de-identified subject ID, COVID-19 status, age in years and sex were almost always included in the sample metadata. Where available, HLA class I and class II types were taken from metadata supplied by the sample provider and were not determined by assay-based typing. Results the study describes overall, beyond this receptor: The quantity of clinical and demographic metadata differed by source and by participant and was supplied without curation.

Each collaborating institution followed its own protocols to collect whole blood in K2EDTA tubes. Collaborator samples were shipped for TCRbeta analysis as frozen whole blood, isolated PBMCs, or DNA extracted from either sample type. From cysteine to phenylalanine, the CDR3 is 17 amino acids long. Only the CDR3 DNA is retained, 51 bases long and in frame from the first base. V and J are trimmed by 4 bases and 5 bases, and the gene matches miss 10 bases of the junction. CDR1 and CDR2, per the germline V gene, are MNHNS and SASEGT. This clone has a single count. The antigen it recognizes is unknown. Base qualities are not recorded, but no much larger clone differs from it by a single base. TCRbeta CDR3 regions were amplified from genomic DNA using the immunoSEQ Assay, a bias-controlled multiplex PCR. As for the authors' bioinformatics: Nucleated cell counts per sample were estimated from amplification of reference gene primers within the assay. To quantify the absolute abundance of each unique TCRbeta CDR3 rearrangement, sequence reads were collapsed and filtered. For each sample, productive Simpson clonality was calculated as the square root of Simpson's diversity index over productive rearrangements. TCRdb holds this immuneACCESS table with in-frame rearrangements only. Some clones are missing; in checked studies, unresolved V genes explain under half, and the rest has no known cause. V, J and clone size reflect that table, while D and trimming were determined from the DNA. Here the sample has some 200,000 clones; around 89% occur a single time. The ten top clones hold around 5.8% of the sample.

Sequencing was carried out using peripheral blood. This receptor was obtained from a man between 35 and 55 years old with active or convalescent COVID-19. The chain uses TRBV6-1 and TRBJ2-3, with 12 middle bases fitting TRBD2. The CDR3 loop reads CASSGRLAGAEGDTQYF. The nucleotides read TGTGCCAGCAGTGGGAGACTAGCGGGGGCCGAGGGAGATACGCAGTATTTT.